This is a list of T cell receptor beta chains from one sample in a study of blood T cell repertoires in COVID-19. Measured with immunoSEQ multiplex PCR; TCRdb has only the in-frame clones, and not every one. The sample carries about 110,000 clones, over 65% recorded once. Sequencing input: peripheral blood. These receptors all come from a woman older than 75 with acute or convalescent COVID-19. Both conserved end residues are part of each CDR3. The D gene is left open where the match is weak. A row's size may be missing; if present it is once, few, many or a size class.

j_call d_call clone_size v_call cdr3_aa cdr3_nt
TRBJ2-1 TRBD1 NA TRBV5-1 CASSLEGQAYNEQFF TGCGCCAGCAGCTTGGAGGGACAGGCCTACAATGAGCAGTTCTTC
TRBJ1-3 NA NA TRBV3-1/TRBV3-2 CASSPSPAGPGSGNTIYF TGTGCCAGCAGCCCCTCCCCGGCAGGGCCAGGCTCTGGAAACACCATATATTTT
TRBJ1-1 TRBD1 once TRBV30 CAWSTPGTVNTEAFF TGTGCCTGGAGTACCCCCGGGACAGTGAACACTGAAGCTTTCTTT
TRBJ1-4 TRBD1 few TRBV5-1 CASRRRDRADEKLFF TGCGCCAGCAGGCGCCGGGACAGGGCGGATGAAAAACTGTTTTTT
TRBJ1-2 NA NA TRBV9 CASSSKTGGLAGYTF TGTGCCAGCAGCTCCAAGACAGGCGGCTTGGCTGGCTACACCTTC
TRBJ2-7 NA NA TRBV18 CASSPPGAGYEQYF TGTGCCAGCTCACCACCGGGGGCAGGGTACGAGCAGTACTTC
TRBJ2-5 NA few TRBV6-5 CASRQGQSRETQYF TGTGCCAGCAGACAAGGACAGAGCCGGGAGACCCAGTACTTC
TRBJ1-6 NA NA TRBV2 CASSGPQAYNSPLHF TGTGCCAGCAGTGGTCCCCAGGCCTATAATTCACCCCTCCACTTT
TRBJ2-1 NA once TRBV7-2 CASSFGGGHNEQFF TGTGCCAGCAGCTTCGGGGGAGGACACAATGAGCAGTTCTTC
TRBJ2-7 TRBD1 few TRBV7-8 CASSPRDRLSYEQYF TGTGCCAGCAGTCCTCGGGACAGACTCTCCTACGAGCAGTACTTC
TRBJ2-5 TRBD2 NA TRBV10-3 CAIGTSGQETQYF TGTGCCATCGGGACTAGCGGACAAGAGACCCAGTACTTC
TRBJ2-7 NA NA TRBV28 CASSQQGRGYEQYF TGTGCCAGCAGCCAACAAGGGAGGGGGTACGAGCAGTACTTC
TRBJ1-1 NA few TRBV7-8 CASSMSPVLNTEAFF TGTGCCAGCAGCATGTCGCCGGTTTTAAACACTGAAGCTTTCTTT
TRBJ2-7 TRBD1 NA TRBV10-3 CAISWTGDGDEQYF TGTGCCATCAGCTGGACAGGGGACGGCGACGAGCAGTACTTC
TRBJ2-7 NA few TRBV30 CAWTSGGGTPYEQYF TGTGCCTGGACTTCGGGGGGCGGGACCCCCTACGAGCAGTACTTC
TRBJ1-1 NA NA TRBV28 CASYPARAEAFF TGTGCCAGCTACCCCGCTCGGGCTGAAGCTTTCTTT
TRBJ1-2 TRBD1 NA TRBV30 CAWSPGTANYGYTF TGTGCCTGGAGTCCCGGGACAGCAAACTATGGCTACACCTTC
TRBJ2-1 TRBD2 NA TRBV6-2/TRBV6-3 CASSYPTSGSLSNEQFF TGTGCCAGCAGTTACCCAACTAGCGGGAGTTTGAGCAATGAGCAGTTCTTC
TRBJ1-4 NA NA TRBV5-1 CASSFSGSEKLFF TGCGCCAGCAGCTTTTCGGGAAGTGAAAAACTGTTTTTT
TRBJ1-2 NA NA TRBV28 CASSSQGWGGYTF TGTGCCAGCAGTTCACAGGGATGGGGAGGCTACACCTTC
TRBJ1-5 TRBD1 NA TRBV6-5 CASRQGTEGGQPQHF TGTGCCAGCAGACAAGGGACAGAAGGGGGTCAGCCCCAGCATTTT
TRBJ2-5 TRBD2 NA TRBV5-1 CASSLGSGGVQETQYF TGCGCCAGCAGCTTGGGCAGCGGGGGCGTCCAAGAGACCCAGTACTTC
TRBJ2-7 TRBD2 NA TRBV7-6 CASSPGTSASYEQYF TGTGCCAGCAGCCCCGGGACTAGCGCCTCCTACGAGCAGTACTTC
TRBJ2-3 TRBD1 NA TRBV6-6 CASSRSTGTASDTQYF TGTGCCAGCAGTCGATCCACCGGGACAGCTTCAGATACGCAGTATTTT
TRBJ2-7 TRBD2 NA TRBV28 CASSTPTSGSYEQYF TGTGCCAGCAGTACCCCCACTAGCGGGAGTTACGAGCAGTACTTC
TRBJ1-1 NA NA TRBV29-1 CSGTRGNTEAFF TGCAGCGGGACTAGGGGGAACACTGAAGCTTTCTTT
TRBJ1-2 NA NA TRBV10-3 CAISDTVGYTF TGTGCCATCAGTGACACAGTCGGCTACACCTTC
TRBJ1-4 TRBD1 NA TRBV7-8 CATDRGWMEKLFF TGTGCCACGGACAGGGGTTGGATGGAAAAACTGTTTTTT
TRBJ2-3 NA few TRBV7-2 CASSLVAVSTDTQYF TGTGCCAGCAGCTTAGTAGCGGTTAGCACAGATACGCAGTATTTT
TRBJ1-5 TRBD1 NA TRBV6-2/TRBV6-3 CASSYSGTGSSSNQPQHF TGTGCCAGCAGTTACTCAGGGACAGGGTCCTCAAGCAATCAGCCCCAGCATTTT
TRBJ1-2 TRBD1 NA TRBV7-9 CASSLARTGSTNRYYGYTF TGTGCCAGCAGCTTAGCACGGACAGGTTCCACTAACCGTTACTATGGCTACACCTTC
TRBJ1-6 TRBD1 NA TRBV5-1 CASRPSGTGNSPLHF TGCGCCAGCAGGCCCTCCGGGACAGGAAATTCACCCCTCCACTTT
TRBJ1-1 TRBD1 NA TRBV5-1 CASSVGQALNTEAFF TGCGCCAGCAGCGTCGGACAGGCTTTGAACACTGAAGCTTTCTTT
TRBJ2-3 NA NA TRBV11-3 CASSFSLTDTQYF TGTGCCAGCAGCTTTTCCCTCACAGATACGCAGTATTTT
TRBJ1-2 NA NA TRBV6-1 CASSEMGRAYGYTF TGTGCCAGCAGTGAAATGGGGAGAGCATATGGCTACACCTTC
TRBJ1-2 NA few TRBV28 CASSLFGRSGGSGFGYTF TGTGCCAGCAGCCTATTCGGACGGAGTGGGGGGAGCGGTTTCGGCTACACCTTC
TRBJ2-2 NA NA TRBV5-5 CASSLEPAYDTGELFF TGTGCCAGCAGCTTGGAGCCTGCCTACGACACCGGGGAGCTGTTTTTT
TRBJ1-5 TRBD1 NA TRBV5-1 CASSSGQVNQPQHF TGCGCCAGCAGCTCTGGACAGGTCAATCAGCCCCAGCATTTT
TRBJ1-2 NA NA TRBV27 CASSLRWGGGYTF TGTGCCAGCAGTTTGCGCTGGGGGGGAGGCTACACCTTC
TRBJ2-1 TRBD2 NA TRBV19 CASDFAPWASGISYNEQFF TGTGCCAGTGATTTCGCGCCATGGGCTAGCGGGATCTCTTACAATGAGCAGTTCTTC